This T cell receptor beta chain was recovered during a study of blood T cell repertoires in COVID-19. Sequenced by immunoSEQ multiplex PCR; TCRdb stores in-frame clones only, minus some. The table has approximately 210,000 clones, 92% seen once. The specimen was peripheral blood. This receptor was identified in a man under 40 with acute or convalescent COVID-19.

The CDR3 loop reads CASSPGPGELFF. The CDR3 DNA reads TGCGCCAGCAGCCCTGGGCCCGGGGAGCTGTTTTTT. The V call is TRBV5-1, the J call TRBJ2-2; D remains ambiguous. Germline V gene lookup returns CDR1 SGHRS and CDR2 YFSETQ. The CDR3 has 12 amino acids. V was clipped by 4 bases and J by 6 bases, with 7 bases between them. The full variable domain, its missing parts supplied by reference TRBV5-1 and TRBJ2-2, is KAGVTQTPRYLIKTRGQQVTLSCSPISGHRSVSWYQQTPGQGLQFLFEYFSETQRNKGNFPGRFSGRQFSNSRSEMNVSTLELGDSALYLCASSPGPGELFFGEGSRLTVL.